This is a list of T cell receptor beta chains from one sample in a study of T cell clonotyping in hematopoietic cell transplantation. The protocol was immunoSEQ multiplex PCR, while the TCRdb copy is restricted to in-frame clones and leaves out a portion. The data show under 10,000 clones, with approximately 80% seen just once and more than 4.5% held by the top ten. This specimen consisted of peripheral blood mononuclear cells, obtained 180 days after allogeneic stem cell transplant. These receptors were collected from a female patient in her fifties or sixties who had an allogeneic stem cell transplant from an unrelated donor, so the T cells may come from the graft donor. Some clones in this sample may be carry-over from other donors' samples. CDR3s include the opening cysteine and the closing phenylalanine or tryptophan. D genes are given only for firm matches. Clone size is given for some rows only: seen once, a few or many times, or a class if the clone is expanded.

-	TRBD1	TRBJ1-4	TRBV19	TGTGCCAGTAGCCCGACAGGGATTATGGTAACTAATGAAAAACTGTTTTTT	CASSPTGIMVTNEKLFF
-	-	TRBJ2-7	TRBV28	TGTGCCAGCAGTTTGCTACGTCGGGGTTCCTACGAGCAGTACTTC	CASSLLRRGSYEQYF
-	TRBD1	TRBJ1-6	TRBV6-1	TGTGCCAGCAGCCACCGACAGGGGGTGGAACCCCTCCACTTT	CASSHRQGVEPLHF
-	-	TRBJ2-1	TRBV4-2	TGTGCCAGCAGCCAAGTGGGGGGTTCGTACAATGAGCAGTTCTTC	CASSQVGGSYNEQFF
-	-	TRBJ2-1	TRBV7-2	TGTGCCAGCAGCTCGCGGGCCGGGTGGGCGGGCAATGAGCAGTTCTTC	CASSSRAGWAGNEQFF
-	-	TRBJ2-3	TRBV10-2	TGCGCCACCTGTACCGGGAAAATCACAGATACGCAGTATTTT	CATCTGKITDTQYF
-	-	TRBJ2-3	TRBV10-3	TGTGCCATCAGTGGTACAGGGAGCACAGATACGCAGTATTTT	CAISGTGSTDTQYF
once	-	TRBJ1-3	TRBV30	TGTGCCTGGAGTGATAGAAACACCATATATTTT	CAWSDRNTIYF
medium-sized	-	TRBJ2-7	TRBV30	TGTGCCGCGGACGGTGAGCTCTCCTACGAGCAGTACTTC	CAADGELSYEQYF
-	-	TRBJ1-3	TRBV28	TGTGCCAGCAGTTTACTGCCGGCCTCTGGAAACACCATATATTTT	CASSLLPASGNTIYF
-	-	TRBJ1-1	TRBV27	TGTGCCACCGTAGGTAGTCTGAACACTGAAGCTTTCTTT	CATVGSLNTEAFF
-	TRBD1	TRBJ2-7	TRBV7-2	TGTGCCAGCAGCAGGGACAGGCGCTACGAGCAGTACTTC	CASSRDRRYEQYF
-	-	TRBJ1-5	TRBV19	TGTGCCAGTAGTATAGGTACAAGTCTAAGCAATCAGCCCCAGCATTTT	CASSIGTSLSNQPQHF
-	-	TRBJ1-2	TRBV4-1	TGCGCCAGCAGCCAACCCATTCGGGGCCACTATGGCTACACCTTC	CASSQPIRGHYGYTF
-	-	TRBJ2-3	TRBV27	TGTGCCAGCAGTTTTGAGGGTACGCAGTATTTT	CASSFEGTQYF
-	TRBD1	TRBJ1-2	TRBV4-3	TGCGCCAGCAGCCATGGGACAGGGCACTATGGCTACACCTTC	CASSHGTGHYGYTF
-	-	TRBJ2-7	TRBV4-1	TGCGCCAGCAGCCAAGAAGGTGGTGGTTCCTACGAGCAGTACTTC	CASSQEGGGSYEQYF